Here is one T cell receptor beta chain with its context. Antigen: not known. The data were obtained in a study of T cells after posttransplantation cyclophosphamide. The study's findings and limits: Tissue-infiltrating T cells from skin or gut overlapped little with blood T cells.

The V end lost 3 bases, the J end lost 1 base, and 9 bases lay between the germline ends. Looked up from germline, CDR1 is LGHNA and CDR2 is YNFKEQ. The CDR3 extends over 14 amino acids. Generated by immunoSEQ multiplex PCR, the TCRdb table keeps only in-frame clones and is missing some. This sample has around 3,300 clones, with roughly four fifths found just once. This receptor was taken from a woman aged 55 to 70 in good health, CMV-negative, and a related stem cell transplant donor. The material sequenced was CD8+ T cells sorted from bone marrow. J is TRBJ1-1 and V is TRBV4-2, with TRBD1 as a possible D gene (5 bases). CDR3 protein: CASSHSTENTEAFF. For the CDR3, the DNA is TGTGCCAGCAGCCATTCGACAGAGAACACTGAAGCTTTCTTT.